The 7 T cell receptor beta chains presented below share a single source sample, sequenced in a study of OX40 agonist ivuxolimab in advanced cancers. The library was obtained by the immunoSEQ multiplex PCR assay. Not all clones reach the TCRdb copy of this immuneACCESS table, which keeps in-frame sequences only. Checked studies attribute under half of the gap to unresolved V genes and leave the rest unexplained. This sample has 65,000 to 85,000 clones in its table, and 89% of those were observed once. The ten largest clones represent 9% to 10% of the sample. Sequenced here: CD4+ or CD8+ T cells sorted from blood, sampled in a trial of the OX40 agonist ivuxolimab. Receptors originate from an adult with an advanced solid tumor such as melanoma, head and neck, liver or kidney cancer.

The rearrangement joins TRBV6-1 to TRBJ2-3; TRBD1 matches 7 bases. Trimming at V came to 6 bases and at J to 0 bases, leaving 6 bases not matched to a gene. The CDR3 is 15 residues long. The germline V gene encodes CDR1 MNHNS and CDR2 SASEGT. The CDR3 bases are TGTGCCAGCAGGGACAGGCCCTCAAGCACAGATACGCAGTATTTT. Protein product: CASRDRPSSTDTQYF.

In its sample, this clone was seen a few times. The chain recombines TRBV7-6 with TRBJ2-3; D remains unclear. V was cut by 1 base and J by 2 bases, with 16 bases left in between. From germline, CDR1 is SGHVS and CDR2 FNYEAQ. The CDR3 runs 17 residues. CDR3 coding DNA: TGTGCCAGCAGCTTAGGGATCTCGGGCACCACCACAGATACGCAGTATTTT. Translating gives CASSLGISGTTTDTQYF.

This chain connects TRBV19 to TRBJ1-5; 7 nucleotides match TRBD1. Germline-derived CDR1 and CDR2 are LNHDA and SQIVND (reference sequence). With 3 bases clipped from V and 5 bases from J, the junction kept 13 bases outside the gene matches. The CDR3 has 17 residues. The DNA of the CDR3 is TGTGCCAGTAGTATTACCGGTCTGCAGGGGGTGGATCAGCCCCAGCATTTT. It codes for CASSITGLQGVDQPQHF.

V usage is TRBV18 and J usage is TRBJ1-4; a weak D match, TRBD1 (5 bases). Germline CDR1 KGHSH, CDR2 LQKENI. The CDR3 extends over 16 amino acids. Trimming took 2 bases from V and 0 from J, leaving 10 bases between them. The CDR3 reads CASSPFGGATNEKLFF. Written as DNA, the CDR3 is TGTGCCAGCTCACCATTCGGGGGGGCAACTAATGAAAAACTGTTTTTT.

The V call is TRBV11-2, the J call TRBJ2-7; either TRBD1 or TRBD2 may fit D (5 bases each). Germline V CDR1 and CDR2: SGHAT, FQNNGV. Trimming took 5 bases from V and 5 from J, leaving 19 bases between them. The CDR3 extends over 15 amino acids. CDR3 nucleotide sequence: TGTGCCAGCAGCCACTACACCCGGGGCAAGAACGAGCAGTACTTC. This gives the protein CASSHYTRGKNEQYF.

V usage is TRBV6-5 and J usage is TRBJ2-4; TRBD2 agrees at 10 bases. Germline CDR1 and CDR2: MNHEY and SVGAGI. The V gene end was trimmed by 2 bases and the J gene end by 6 bases; junction bases not matched to a gene: 7. This CDR3 region has 16 residues. This CDR3 reads CASSYVLAGEGNIQYF. In nucleotides, the CDR3 is TGTGCCAGCAGTTACGTCCTAGCGGGAGAGGGAAACATTCAGTACTTC.

The V and J genes are TRBV15 and TRBJ2-7, with a weak D call TRBD1 (6 bases). This CDR3 region has 12 residues. V lost 2 bases and J 7 bases, leaving 9 bases between the germline ends. Germline CDR1 and CDR2: LNHNV and YYDKDF (reference sequence). The CDR3 nucleotides read TGTGCCACCAGCAGAACAACAGGGGAGCAGTACTTC. Translation gives CATSRTTGEQYF.